These 10 T cell receptor beta chains were all obtained from the same sample, sequenced in a study of cytomegalovirus exposure and HLA in healthy donors (dated by TCRdb to the late 2010s). The protocol used for the library was the immunoSEQ multiplex PCR assay. For the multiplex PCR, a mixture combining 60 forward primers for TCR Vbeta segments and 13 reverse primers for TCR Jbeta segments was used. The table was pulled from immuneACCESS by TCRdb, which kept in-frame rearrangements only. Such tables lose some clones; where checked, under half of the loss comes from unresolved V genes, and the rest has no known cause. The sample contains around 120,000 clones, roughly 77% of them found a single time. The ten largest clonotypes hold around 6.4% of the sample. Sequenced: PBMCs. These receptors all come from a woman in her thirties or forties in good health and CMV-seropositive.

This clone occurred once. The chain carries TRBV5-1 and TRBJ1-5; 10 positions agree with TRBD1. Germline V gene data show CDR1 as SGHRS and CDR2 as YFSETQ. V gave up 4 bases and J gave up 6 bases; unmatched junction bases: 10. The CDR3 extends over 16 amino acids. The CDR3 DNA reads as TGCGCCAGCAGCCCAGGGTTGGGACAGGGGTTTCAGCCCCAGCATTTT. This encodes CASSPGLGQGFQPQHF. The whole variable domain, remainder taken from reference TRBV5-1 and TRBJ1-5, is KAGVTQTPRYLIKTRGQQVTLSCSPISGHRSVSWYQQTPGQGLQFLFEYFSETQRNKGNFPGRFSGRQFSNSRSEMNVSTLELGDSALYLCASSPGLGQGFQPQHFGDGTRLSIL.

V usage is TRBV29-1 and J usage is TRBJ2-7, with 8 nucleotides matching TRBD1. This CDR3 has 13 residues. V was pared by 7 bases and J by 3 bases, with 8 bases of the junction left unmatched. From germline, CDR1 is SQVTM and CDR2 ANQGSEA. Here the CDR3 reads CSAEDREGYEQYF. The CDR3 nucleotides read TGCAGCGCTGAGGACAGGGAAGGCTACGAGCAGTACTTC.

J is TRBJ2-7 and V is TRBV4-1; weak D call: TRBD2 (6 bases). The CDR3 covers 16 residues. Deletions cut 5 bases from V and 4 bases from J, with 21 bases between. Germline V gene data show CDR1 as MGHRA and CDR2 as YSYEKL. The CDR3: CASSGTGTPAGYEQYF. The CDR3 DNA follows: TGCGCCAGCAGCGGGACCGGGACTCCTGCGGGTTACGAGCAGTACTTC.

This chain uses TRBV7-3 with TRBJ2-7, with 8 bases that match TRBD2. Germline loops: CDR1 SGHTA, CDR2 FQGTGA. This CDR3 has 16 residues. Trimming took 5 bases from V and 2 from J; bases not matched to a gene: 11. CDR3 DNA: TGTGCCAGCAGCCTGAGCGGGGGAGTCCCTCCCTACGAGCAGTACTTC. Translated: CASSLSGGVPPYEQYF.

The chain carries TRBV9 and TRBJ2-2; 9 nucleotides agree with TRBD1. CDR3 length: 21 amino acids. CDR1 is SGDLS and CDR2 is YYNGEE in the germline V gene. The junction had 18 bases not matched to a gene; V was cut back by 2 bases and J by 1 base. The CDR3, as DNA: TGTGCCAGCAGCGTCTCCCTTGGGAGGGACAGGGATGTATGGAACACCGGGGAGCTGTTTTTT. This codes for CASSVSLGRDRDVWNTGELFF.

The chain's CDR3 is CASSLGSGTEAFF. The CDR3 coding sequence is TGTGCCAGCAGCTTAGGTAGTGGCACTGAAGCTTTCTTT. The genes are TRBV7-6 and TRBJ1-1; D gene unclear. Looked up from germline, CDR1 is SGHVS and CDR2 is FNYEAQ. V lost 1 base, J lost 4 bases, and 7 bases lay in between. This CDR3 is 13 amino acids long.

The V call is TRBV5-1, the J call TRBJ2-1; TRBD1 aligns across 10 bases. Germline V gene data show CDR1 as SGHRS and CDR2 as YFSETQ. The CDR3 has 16 residues. V was clipped by 3 bases and J by 6 bases; unmatched bases: 9. The CDR3 DNA reads as TGCGCCAGCAGCTCCTACACCGGGACAGGGGCCAATGAGCAGTTCTTC. Its protein is CASSSYTGTGANEQFF.

V is TRBV12-5 and J is TRBJ2-7, with 7 bases identical to TRBD2. V was clipped by 6 bases and J by 3 bases; unmatched bases: 14. The CDR3 totals 16 residues. Per the germline V gene, CDR1 is LGHNT and CDR2 is FRNRAP. The CDR3 spells CASGPIPRGDHYEQYF. The DNA of the CDR3 is TGTGCTAGTGGACCTATCCCTCGGGGGGATCACTACGAGCAGTACTTC.

The V gene is TRBV7-2, the J gene TRBJ2-3; 13 bases align to TRBD2. The CDR3 covers 18 residues. Trimming removed 4 bases from V and 2 bases from J; junction bases left unmatched: 9. Looked up from germline, CDR1 is SGHTA and CDR2 is FQGNSA. The CDR3 loop reads CASSSLGLAGRTTDTQYF. The CDR3 nucleotides read TGTGCCAGCAGCTCCCTGGGACTAGCGGGACGAACCACAGATACGCAGTATTTT.

V is TRBV11-1 and J is TRBJ2-1; 8 bases fit TRBD1. V trimming: 7 bases; J trimming: 7 bases; junction bases outside the gene matches: 9. This CDR3 comprises 14 residues. Germline lookup yields CDR1 SGHAT and CDR2 FQDESV (reference sequence). The CDR3, as DNA: TGTGCCAGCAACTCAGGGGGCTACTGGAATGAGCAGTTCTTC. Translated: CASNSGGYWNEQFF.